The 17 T cell receptor beta chains presented below share a single source sample, sequenced in a study of human T cells and chemical hapten exposure. Documented time point: pre-sensitization, week 0. Treatment reported: therapeutic diphenylcyclopropenone sensitization with weekly scalp DPC. From the RACE reads, TCRdb called clonotypes with MiXCR, one entry per CDR3 protein. The data show about 110,000 distinct CDR3 sequences, with about 12% seen just once and over 1.5% held by the top ten. The sequences come from whole blood, collected in connection with sensitization to the hapten diphenylcyclopropenone (DPC). The receptor source for this set is a woman between 45 and 60 years old with alopecia areata. Some clones in this sample may be carry-over from other donors' samples.

The chain has TRBV20-1 and TRBJ2-4; D not resolved. In germline, CDR1 is DFQATT, CDR2 SNEGSKA (reference sequence). V dropped 2 bases and J dropped 0 bases, with 11 bases sitting between them. CDR3 size: 15 residues. For the CDR3, the DNA is TGCAGTGCTAGACAGTTTGTAGGAGCCAAAAACATTCAGTACTTC. This sequence encodes CSARQFVGAKNIQYF.

This clonotype was detected ten times or more. The J gene is TRBJ1-3, the V gene TRBV4-2; D perhaps matches TRBD1 (5 bases). Trimming shortened V by 2 bases and J by 1 base, and 6 bases separated the two germline ends. The CDR3 is 14 residues long. Per germline, CDR1 LGHNA and CDR2 YNFKEQ. This CDR3 reads CASSQQGSGNTIYF. The CDR3 DNA reads as TGTGCCAGCAGCCAACAGGGATCTGGAAACACCATATATTTT.

This clonotype showed up just a few times. The V and J genes are TRBV7-2 and TRBJ1-2, with D possibly TRBD1 on 5 matching bases. CDR3 length equals 14 residues. Germline CDR1 is SGHTA and CDR2 is FQGNSA. Trimming stripped 4 bases from V and 4 bases from J, with 13 bases between. CDR3: CASSSPRDVYGYTF. CDR3 in DNA: TGTGCCAGCAGCTCCCCCCGGGACGTCTATGGCTACACCTTC. Full variable domain (missing parts from reference TRBV7-2 and TRBJ1-2): GAGVSQSPSNKVTEKGKDVELRCDPISGHTALYWYRQSLGQGLEFLIYFQGNSAPDKSGLPSDRFSAERTGGSVSTLTIQRTQQEDSAVYLCASSSPRDVYGYTFGSGTRLTVV.

Many counts were recorded for this clonotype. The chain employs TRBV6-5 and TRBJ1-6; 9 bases map to TRBD1. Unmatched junction bases numbered 9, after V lost 2 bases and J lost 7 bases. Germline V CDR1 and CDR2: MNHEY, SVGAGI. The CDR3 totals 17 residues. CDR3 sequence (DNA): TGTGCCAGCAGTTACGATAGAACCGGGACAGGGAATTCACCCCTCCACTTT. Translated: CASSYDRTGTGNSPLHF.

In this sample, this clonotype turned up many times. This sequence joins TRBV7-7 and TRBJ2-5, with D perhaps matching TRBD1 or TRBD2 (5 bases each). CDR1 SSHAT and CDR2 FNYEAQ come from the germline V gene (reference sequence). Trimming stripped 8 bases from V and 1 base from J, with 14 bases between. The length of the CDR3 is 14 residues. The DNA of the CDR3 is TGTGCCAGCTCTCCTGTAGGGACCCAAGAGACCCAGTACTTC. This encodes CASSPVGTQETQYF.

This clonotype was counted a few times. The chain links TRBV28 to TRBJ1-1; D gene unclear. CDR1 MDHEN and CDR2 SYDVKM come from the germline V gene. Trimming stripped 2 bases from V and 1 base from J, with 11 bases between. CDR3 length equals 15 residues. CDR3 in amino acids: CASSLASRTNTEAFF. CDR3 nucleotides: TGTGCCAGCAGTTTAGCTTCCAGAACGAACACTGAAGCTTTCTTT.

This clonotype was observed a few times. This chain uses TRBV28 with TRBJ1-5, with D uncertain. The V gene lost 4 bases and the J gene lost 2 bases, with 12 bases spanning the gap. Germline CDR1 MDHEN, CDR2 SYDVKM. CDR3 length equals 15 residues. CDR3 loop: CASSSNTRGNQPQHF. The CDR3 DNA reads as TGTGCCAGCAGTTCCAATACTAGGGGCAATCAGCCCCAGCATTTT.

This clonotype was counted between two and nine times. The chain uses TRBV7-2 and TRBJ2-5, with TRBD1 matching 8 bases. In germline, CDR1 is SGHTA, CDR2 FQGNSA. The CDR3 runs to 14 residues. V lost 4 bases, J lost 5 bases, and 6 bases stayed unmatched. The CDR3 sequence is CASSSRGRGETQYF. In DNA form, the CDR3 reads TGTGCCAGCAGCTCCAGGGGGCGCGGGGAGACCCAGTACTTC.

This clonotype was detected many times. This chain links TRBV28 with TRBJ2-7, with no clear D. There are 18 residues in the CDR3. The V end was cut by 9 bases, the J end by 0 bases, with 27 bases between. Germline V gives CDR1 MDHEN, CDR2 SYDVKM. CDR3 in amino acids: CASTSPYPVGVSSYEQYF. CDR3 DNA sequence: TGTGCCAGTACGAGCCCCTATCCGGTCGGCGTTAGCTCCTACGAGCAGTACTTC.

The CDR3 loop reads CAISRDYTDTQYF. CDR3 DNA sequence: TGTGCCATCTCCCGGGACTACACAGATACGCAGTATTTT. The chain uses TRBV2 and TRBJ2-3; 7 bases map to TRBD2. V was pared by 10 bases and J by 2 bases, with 6 bases of the junction left unmatched. The CDR3 sequence is 13 residues long. Germline V gene sequence: CDR1 SNHLY, CDR2 FYNNEI.

This chain joins TRBV6-5 and TRBJ1-2, with D possibly matching TRBD1 (5 bases). This CDR3 is built from 14 residues. V lost 8 bases to trimming and J lost 5 bases, with 18 bases between them. Germline V gene data show CDR1 as MNHEY and CDR2 as SVGAGI. CDR3 DNA sequence: TGTGCCAGCCAACCTACCGGGACTGAATATGGCTACACCTTC. Protein: CASQPTGTEYGYTF.

This clonotype was recorded many times. The chain links TRBV5-5 to TRBJ1-5, with D unresolved. The CDR3 is 13 amino acids. Germline V gene sequence: CDR1 SGHKS, CDR2 YYEKEE (reference sequence). V was trimmed by 2 bases and J by 4 bases, leaving 7 bases between them. In DNA, the CDR3 is TGTGCCAGCAGCTTTATGGAAAATCAGCCCCAGCATTTT. Its protein product is CASSFMENQPQHF.

This clonotype came up a few times. The chain uses TRBV20-1 and TRBJ2-7; a weak D match, TRBD1 (6 bases). Germline V gene data show CDR1 as DFQATT and CDR2 as SNEGSKA (reference sequence). CDR3 length equals 13 residues. V lost 6 bases and J 0 bases, leaving 12 bases between the germline ends. The CDR3: CSAETGNSYEQYF. As DNA, the CDR3 is TGCAGTGCCGAAACAGGGAACTCCTACGAGCAGTACTTC.

The genes are TRBV7-2 and TRBJ2-1, with 9 positions matching TRBD1. Germline-derived CDR1 and CDR2 are SGHTA and FQGNSA. This CDR3 contains 13 residues. J gave up 7 bases and V 7 bases, and 5 bases lay outside the gene matches. The CDR3 region has the DNA TGTGCCAGCACCCGGGACAGGGTAAATGAGCAGTTCTTC. This translates into CASTRDRVNEQFF.

The sample holds a few counts of this clonotype. The chain joins TRBV5-1 to TRBJ2-2; D uncertain. The V gene lost 7 bases and the J gene lost 4 bases, with 17 bases spanning the gap. Germline V CDR1 and CDR2: SGHRS, YFSETQ. The CDR3 spans 15 residues. The DNA for the CDR3 is TGCGCCAGCCGTACAGTCCTTGGTGTCACCGGGGAGCTGTTTTTT. It specifies CASRTVLGVTGELFF.

Ten or more counts support this clonotype. V gene TRBV28 combines with J gene TRBJ2-3; 9 positions match TRBD2. V was clipped by 5 bases and J by 2 bases; unmatched bases: 14. CDR1 is MDHEN, CDR2 SYDVKM, per germline. The CDR3 loop spans 18 amino acids. CDR3 DNA sequence: TGTGCCAGCAGTCCCCCCAGGCGAGCGGGGGGCCACACAGATACGCAGTATTTT. Its protein product is CASSPPRRAGGHTDTQYF.

This rearrangement joins TRBV19 to TRBJ2-7, with TRBD2 matching over 14 bases. This CDR3 comprises 15 residues. Germline CDR1 is LNHDA and CDR2 is SQIVND (reference sequence). V shed 7 bases, J shed 3 bases, and the junction held 5 bases outside the gene matches. The CDR3, as DNA: TGTGCCAGTACCCAGGGACTAGCGGGAGTCTACGAGCAGTACTTC. It yields the protein CASTQGLAGVYEQYF.